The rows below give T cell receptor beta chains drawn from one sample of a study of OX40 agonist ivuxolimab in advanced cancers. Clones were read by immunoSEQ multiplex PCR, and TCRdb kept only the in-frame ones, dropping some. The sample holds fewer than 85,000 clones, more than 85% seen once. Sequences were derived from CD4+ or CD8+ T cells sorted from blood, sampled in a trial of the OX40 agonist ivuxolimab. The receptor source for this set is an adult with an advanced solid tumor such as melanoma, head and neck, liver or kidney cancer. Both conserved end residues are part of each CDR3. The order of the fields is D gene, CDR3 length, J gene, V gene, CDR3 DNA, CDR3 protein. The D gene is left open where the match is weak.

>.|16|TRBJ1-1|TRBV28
TGTGCCAGCAGGCAAAGCCAGGGGAGTATCGGGGGGGAAGCTTTCTTT
CASRQSQGSIGGEAFF
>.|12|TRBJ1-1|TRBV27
TGTGCCAGCAGTGAAAAGAACACTGAAGCTTTCTTT
CASSEKNTEAFF
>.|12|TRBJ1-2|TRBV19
TGTGCCAGTAGTACGGGACCTTATGGCTACACCTTC
CASSTGPYGYTF
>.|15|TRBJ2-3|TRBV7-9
TGTGCCAGCAGACGGGGACTCGTTAGCACAGATACGCAGTATTTT
CASRRGLVSTDTQYF
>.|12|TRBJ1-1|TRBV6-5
TGTGCCAGCAGTTACGGCGGCTCTGAAGCTTTCTTT
CASSYGGSEAFF
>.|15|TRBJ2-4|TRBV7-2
TGTGCCAGCAGCGCCCATGGAGGGGTGGGAAACATTCAGTACTTC
CASSAHGGVGNIQYF
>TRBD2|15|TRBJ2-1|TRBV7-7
TGTGCCAGCAGCTCCGGGACTAGCGGGCTGAATGAGCAGTTCTTC
CASSSGTSGLNEQFF
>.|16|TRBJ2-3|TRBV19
TGTGCCAGTAGCCCAGGGGGAGGCGGTGTTGCAGATACGCAGTATTTT
CASSPGGGGVADTQYF
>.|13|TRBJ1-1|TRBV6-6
TGTGCCAGCTACGAGGGGGTAGGTACTGAAGCTTTCTTT
CASYEGVGTEAFF
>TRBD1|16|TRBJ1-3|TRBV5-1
TGCGCCAGCAGCTTGGTTGGGTCGACAGGGGGAAACACCATATATTTT
CASSLVGSTGGNTIYF
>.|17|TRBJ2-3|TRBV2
TGTGCCAGCATGGGGGATGGGAAGCGGATTGGCCTGGATACGCAGTATTTT
CASMGDGKRIGLDTQYF
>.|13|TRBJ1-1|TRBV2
TGTGCCAGCCGGCCTCAGCTGAACACTGAAGCTTTCTTT
CASRPQLNTEAFF